One and the same sample provided the 27 T cell receptor beta chains below, sequenced in a study of sequential checkpoint blockade in melanoma. Profiling relied on immunoSEQ multiplex PCR, and the TCRdb table lists in-frame clones only, not all of them. Of over 25,000 clones listed, 60% to 80% are singletons. This sample's treatment: randomized to nivolumab then ipilimumab (arm A) or the reverse (arm B). The starting material was CD8+ T cells sorted from blood (inferred from file names), obtained from a patient given nivolumab and ipilimumab in sequence. Receptors originate from a human donor with melanoma.

DNA for the CDR3: TGTGCCAGCAGCTTCATGGTGGGGGAGGGCACTGAAGCTTTCTTT. It codes for CASSFMVGEGTEAFF. The chain is built from TRBV11-2 and TRBJ1-1, with D perhaps matching TRBD1 (5 bases). The CDR3 is made up of 15 amino acids. CDR1 and CDR2 (germline): SGHAT, FQNNGV. With 3 bases removed from V and 4 bases from J, the gap between germline ends came to 15 bases. The full variable domain, rest sourced from reference TRBV11-2 and TRBJ1-1, is EAGVAQSPRYKIIEKRQSVAFWCNPISGHATLYWYQQILGQGPKLLIQFQNNGVVDDSQLPKDRFSAERLKGVDSTLKIQPAKLEDSAVYLCASSFMVGEGTEAFFGQGTRLTVV.

The J gene is TRBJ2-5, the V gene TRBV4-1; TRBD2 aligns across 7 bases. The CDR3 spans 14 residues. Germline assignment: CDR1 MGHRA and CDR2 YSYEKL. The V and J ends lost 4 bases and 5 bases, in that order; junction bases with no gene match: 7. CDR3 in amino acids: CASSPRTSGETQYF. The DNA of the CDR3 is TGCGCCAGCAGCCCCCGGACTAGTGGCGAGACCCAGTACTTC.

The V and J genes are TRBV18 and TRBJ1-1; TRBD1 is a possible D gene (5 bases). The CDR3 is made up of 13 amino acids. Trimming shortened V by 6 bases and J by 1 base, and 9 bases separated the two germline ends. Per the germline V gene, CDR1 is KGHSH and CDR2 is LQKENI. This CDR3 reads CASSPQGNTEAFF. The CDR3 DNA is TGTGCCAGCTCTCCGCAGGGGAACACTGAAGCTTTCTTT.

This clone was seen just once. The chain employs TRBV4-1 and TRBJ1-5; D call uncertain. The germline gives CDR1 MGHRA, CDR2 YSYEKL. CDR3 size: 16 residues. With 0 bases removed from V and 9 bases from J, the gap between germline ends came to 18 bases. DNA for the CDR3: TGCGCCAGCAGCCAAGACGCAGCTACGTGGAGTTGGCCCCAGCATTTT. Its protein is CASSQDAATWSWPQHF.

This clone was seen only a few times. The CDR3 region is CASSFGSGTSGEFTYEQYF. CDR3 bases: TGTGCCAGCAGCTTTGGCAGCGGGACTAGCGGGGAGTTTACCTACGAGCAGTACTTC. V usage is TRBV5-6 and J usage is TRBJ2-7; 13 bases are shared with TRBD2. Losses at the gene ends were 2 bases for V and 2 bases for J; bases not matched to a gene: 13. CDR1 is SGHDT and CDR2 is YYEEEE in the germline V gene. This CDR3 contains 19 residues.

The rearrangement uses TRBV18 and TRBJ2-2; 9 bases are a match to TRBD1. The germline V gene has CDR1 KGHSH and CDR2 LQKENI. The CDR3 sequence is 14 residues long. The V and J ends lost 2 bases and 6 bases, in that order; junction bases with no gene match: 1. CDR3 residues: CASSPGQGPGELFF. For the CDR3, the DNA is TGTGCCAGCTCACCAGGACAGGGGCCCGGGGAGCTGTTTTTT. The full variable domain, its missing parts supplied by reference TRBV18 and TRBJ2-2, is NAGVMQNPRHLVRRRGQEARLRCSPMKGHSHVYWYRQLPEEGLKFMVYLQKENIIDESGMPKERFSAEFPKEGPSILRIQQVVRGDSAAYFCASSPGQGPGELFFGEGSRLTVL.

The rearrangement links TRBV28 to TRBJ1-5, with 9 bases fitting TRBD1. The V segment lost 6 bases and the J segment 6 bases; nucleotides outside the gene matches: 6. Germline CDR1 and CDR2: MDHEN and SYDVKM. The CDR3 length is 14 residues. CDR3: CASSRDRGAQPQHF. The CDR3 region has the DNA TGTGCCAGCAGCCGAGACAGGGGGGCTCAGCCCCAGCATTTT.

The sample holds one count of this clone. The chain couples TRBV5-1 to TRBJ1-1; D is unresolved. CDR1 is SGHRS and CDR2 is YFSETQ in the germline V gene. The CDR3 sequence is 14 residues long. V was trimmed by 0 bases and J by 3 bases, leaving 9 bases between them. The CDR3 region has the DNA TGCGCCAGCAGCTTGGGCCAGTCATACACTGAAGCTTTCTTT. Amino acids: CASSLGQSYTEAFF.

In this sample, this clone turned up a few times. V usage is TRBV28 and J usage is TRBJ1-5; D call uncertain. Germline V gene data show CDR1 as MDHEN and CDR2 as SYDVKM. This CDR3 contains 14 residues. The germline V and J ends were trimmed by 3 bases and 7 bases, with 13 bases remaining between them. CDR3 residues: CASSFGGIKQPQHF. The CDR3 DNA reads as TGTGCCAGCAGTTTTGGAGGGATTAAGCAGCCCCAGCATTTT.

This chain links TRBV5-4 with TRBJ2-5; D unresolved. The CDR3 spans 15 residues. In germline, CDR1 is SGHNT, CDR2 YYREEE (reference sequence). Deletions cut 3 bases from V and 3 bases from J, with 15 bases between. The CDR3 spells CASSYEAQTKETQYF. CDR3 in DNA: TGTGCCAGCAGCTATGAAGCGCAAACCAAAGAGACCCAGTACTTC.

A few counts support this clone. The chain recombines TRBV11-2 with TRBJ1-6; unclear D gene. V gave up 2 bases and J gave up 13 bases, with 9 bases separating them. From germline, CDR1 is SGHAT and CDR2 FQNNGV. The CDR3 is 12 residues long. The CDR3 DNA reads as TGTGCCAGCAGCTTAAGTGGGCGCCCCCTCCACTTT. Translation gives CASSLSGRPLHF.

This clone was picked up one time. The chain recombines TRBV19 with TRBJ2-7; 10 positions agree with TRBD2. CDR1 and CDR2 from the germline V gene are LNHDA and SQIVND (reference sequence). Losses at the gene ends were 5 bases for V and 2 bases for J; bases not matched to a gene: 3. The CDR3 totals 14 residues. The CDR3 nucleotides read TGTGCCAGTAGTGGTAGCGGGGGGACCTACGAGCAGTACTTC. Its protein product is CASSGSGGTYEQYF.

The chain has TRBV15 and TRBJ1-5; the D is unclear. Trimming cost V 8 bases and J 2 bases, with 10 bases left between them. Germline CDR1 and CDR2: LNHNV and YYDKDF (reference sequence). This CDR3 is 13 amino acids long. As DNA, the CDR3 is TGTGCCACCCCCTTTTGTGGCAATCAGCCCCAGCATTTT. Amino acids: CATPFCGNQPQHF.

The chain couples TRBV7-9 to TRBJ2-5; TRBD2 aligns across 7 bases. In germline, CDR1 is SEHNR, CDR2 FQNEAQ (reference sequence). Trimming at V came to 1 base and at J to 3 bases, leaving 2 bases not matched to a gene. The CDR3 is made up of 14 amino acids. The CDR3 is CASSLVGGEETQYF. CDR3 nucleotide sequence: TGTGCCAGCAGCTTAGTTGGGGGGGAAGAGACCCAGTACTTC.

The rearrangement uses TRBV6-1 and TRBJ1-2; 8 bases fit TRBD1. Germline V CDR1 and CDR2: MNHNS, SASEGT. V shed 7 bases and J 1 base; nucleotides not matched to a gene: 5. The CDR3 length is 14 residues. The CDR3, as DNA: TGTGCCAGCAACGACAGGGGAGGTAACTATGGCTACACCTTC. Its protein is CASNDRGGNYGYTF.

The V gene is TRBV6-1, the J gene TRBJ2-5; tentatively, D is TRBD2 (6 bases). This CDR3 has 14 residues. The germline CDR1 and CDR2 sequences are MNHNS and SASEGT. Trimming stripped 2 bases from V and 4 bases from J, with 11 bases between. The CDR3 region is CASSELGRPETQYF. CDR3 coding DNA: TGTGCCAGCAGTGAATTGGGGAGGCCAGAGACCCAGTACTTC.

V is TRBV5-6 and J is TRBJ2-7, with no clear D. Germline CDR1 reads SGHDT; CDR2 reads YYEEEE. This CDR3 has 14 amino acids. V was clipped by 0 bases and J by 3 bases, with 10 bases between them. The DNA of the CDR3 is TGTGCCAGCAGCTTGGGGTCTGACATCTACGAGCAGTACTTC. Its protein product is CASSLGSDIYEQYF.

The chain carries TRBV11-1 and TRBJ2-7; 7 bases are a match to TRBD1. CDR1 and CDR2 from the germline V gene are SGHAT and FQDESV (reference sequence). The junction had 13 bases not matched to a gene; V was cut back by 6 bases and J by 5 bases. The CDR3 length is 15 residues. The CDR3 region is CASRSPGGRFDEQYF. For the CDR3, the DNA is TGTGCCAGCAGGTCGCCAGGGGGAAGGTTCGACGAGCAGTACTTC.

This sequence joins TRBV5-4 and TRBJ2-7; 9 bases fit TRBD2. CDR3 length equals 14 residues. Germline loops: CDR1 SGHNT, CDR2 YYREEE (reference sequence). The trim removed 4 bases at V and 3 bases at J, leaving 5 bases unmatched. The DNA for the CDR3 is TGTGCCAGCAGCCCGCGGGGGGGGAACTACGAGCAGTACTTC. It encodes CASSPRGGNYEQYF.

The chain links TRBV7-9 to TRBJ2-7; D possibly corresponds to TRBD2 (7 bases). V was shortened by 5 bases and J by 7 bases, with 12 bases between the two germline ends. The CDR3 has 12 residues. The germline V gene has CDR1 SEHNR and CDR2 FQNEAQ (reference sequence). The CDR3 DNA reads TGTGCCAGCAGCCCGAGGGGGGGAGAGCAGTACTTC. Translation: CASSPRGGEQYF.

This chain links TRBV28 with TRBJ1-2; TRBD1 is a possible D gene (5 bases). This CDR3 comprises 15 residues. Trimming removed 2 bases from V and 2 bases from J, with 12 bases in between. In germline, CDR1 is MDHEN, CDR2 SYDVKM. The CDR3: CASSLTPQGNYGYTF. The CDR3 nucleotides are TGTGCCAGCAGTTTAACCCCCCAGGGAAACTATGGCTACACCTTC.

The rearrangement joins TRBV6-6 to TRBJ1-2; no definite D call. The CDR3 has 14 residues. V shed 2 bases and J shed 4 bases, with 11 bases lying between them. Germline V gene sequence: CDR1 MNHNY, CDR2 SVGAGI (reference sequence). The DNA of the CDR3 is TGTGCCAGCAGTTACACCGAGTTGAGCTATGGCTACACCTTC. Encoded protein: CASSYTELSYGYTF.

J is TRBJ2-7 and V is TRBV6-1; possibly TRBD1 for D (5 bases). CDR1 is MNHNS and CDR2 is SASEGT in the germline V gene. The CDR3 consists of 17 residues. Trimming took 0 bases from V and 1 from J, leaving 16 bases between them. The CDR3 region has the DNA TGTGCCAGCAGTGAAGCGTTACCGACAGTCGTTTCCTACGAGCAGTACTTC. This translates into CASSEALPTVVSYEQYF.

This clone was detected ten times or more. The chain employs TRBV19 and TRBJ2-1; D gene uncertain. From germline, CDR1 is LNHDA and CDR2 SQIVND (reference sequence). This CDR3 contains 16 residues. V was trimmed by 3 bases and J by 3 bases, leaving 15 bases between them. The CDR3 loop reads CASSIMFSSYYNEQFF. The CDR3 DNA follows: TGTGCCAGTAGTATCATGTTCTCCAGTTACTACAATGAGCAGTTCTTC.

This clone was observed a single time. The chain combines TRBV11-2 with TRBJ2-1; tentatively, D is TRBD2 (6 bases). Between the trimmed V and J ends, which lost 5 bases and 6 bases, there was a span of 17 bases. Per germline, CDR1 SGHAT and CDR2 FQNNGV. The CDR3 extends over 15 amino acids. The CDR3 reads CASSDRDGGVNEQFF. The CDR3 DNA is TGTGCCAGCAGCGACCGGGACGGGGGAGTCAATGAGCAGTTCTTC.

The V call is TRBV7-6, the J call TRBJ1-5, with 7 bases matching TRBD1. In germline, CDR1 is SGHVS, CDR2 FNYEAQ. This CDR3 comprises 12 residues. J was trimmed by 8 bases and V by 5 bases; bases with no gene match: 3. CDR3 amino acids: CASSLQGKPQHF. Here the CDR3 DNA reads TGTGCCAGCAGCCTACAGGGGAAGCCCCAGCATTTT. Supplemented by reference TRBV7-6 and TRBJ1-5, the full variable domain reads GAGVSQSPRYKVTKRGQDVALRCDPISGHVSLYWYRQALGQGPEFLTYFNYEAQQDKSGLPNDRFSAERPEGSISTLTIQRTEQRDSAMYRCASSLQGKPQHFGDGTRLSIL.

The genes are TRBV5-6 and TRBJ2-1; TRBD1 agrees at 7 bases. V lost 4 bases and J lost 4; bases outside the gene matches: 8. CDR3 size: 15 residues. Germline V gene lookup returns CDR1 SGHDT and CDR2 YYEEEE. The CDR3: CASSLLGQEYNEQFF. Here the CDR3 DNA reads TGTGCCAGCAGCCTGCTTGGACAGGAATACAATGAGCAGTTCTTC. The full variable domain, its missing parts supplied by reference TRBV5-6 and TRBJ2-1, is DAGVTQSPTHLIKTRGQQVTLRCSPKSGHDTVSWYQQALGQGPQFIFQYYEEEERQRGNFPDRFSGHQFPNYSSELNVNALLLGDSALYLCASSLLGQEYNEQFFGPGTRLTVL.